One sample yielded the 18 T cell receptor beta chains listed below, sequenced in a study of cytomegalovirus exposure and HLA in healthy donors. Use of 60 Vbeta and 13 Jbeta primers characterized the PCR. The protocol was immunoSEQ multiplex PCR, while the TCRdb copy is restricted to in-frame clones and leaves out a portion. The sample consists of 75,000 or so clones, approximately 70% of them appearing once. The sequencing sample was made of PBMCs. The receptors originated from a man in his forties or fifties in good health and CMV-seropositive.

This chain links TRBV5-1 with TRBJ2-3, with D perhaps TRBD2 (5 bases). Trimming stripped 4 bases from V and 3 bases from J, with 18 bases between. Germline V gene sequence: CDR1 SGHRS, CDR2 YFSETQ. The CDR3 has 16 amino acids. CDR3 loop: CASSPWPGSETDTQYF. For the CDR3, the DNA is TGCGCCAGCAGCCCCTGGCCGGGTAGCGAGACAGATACGCAGTATTTT. The variable domain in full, with the rest retrieved from reference TRBV5-1 and TRBJ2-3, is KAGVTQTPRYLIKTRGQQVTLSCSPISGHRSVSWYQQTPGQGLQFLFEYFSETQRNKGNFPGRFSGRQFSNSRSEMNVSTLELGDSALYLCASSPWPGSETDTQYFGPGTRLTVL.

The chain links TRBV30 to TRBJ2-5, with 10 bases aligning to TRBD1. The germline CDR1 and CDR2 sequences are GTSNPN and SVGIG (reference sequence). This CDR3 has 17 amino acids. Trimming cost V 4 bases and J 2 bases; bases outside gene matches: 13. The CDR3 reads CAWNPVAGTGAQETQYF. CDR3 nucleotides: TGTGCCTGGAACCCAGTAGCCGGGACAGGGGCACAAGAGACCCAGTACTTC.

This chain connects TRBV27 to TRBJ2-2, with TRBD2 matching 7 bases. J gave up 2 bases and V 8 bases, and 5 bases lay outside the gene matches. Germline V gene data show CDR1 as MNHEY and CDR2 as SMNVEV (reference sequence). This CDR3 contains 14 residues. DNA for the CDR3: TGTGCCAGCCAGAGCGGGGTCAACACCGGGGAGCTGTTTTTT. Protein product: CASQSGVNTGELFF.

The rearrangement links TRBV7-9 to TRBJ1-5; tentatively, D is TRBD1 (6 bases). CDR3 size: 14 residues. Germline V CDR1 and CDR2: SEHNR, FQNEAQ (reference sequence). V was shortened by 4 bases and J by 9 bases, with 16 bases between the two germline ends. CDR3 DNA: TGTGCCAGCAGCTCTGAAGACAGGAGTTGGCCCCAGCATTTT. Translation gives CASSSEDRSWPQHF.

V usage is TRBV11-3 and J usage is TRBJ2-7; possible D gene TRBD2, 5 bases. The CDR3 contains 14 residues. V was cut by 1 base and J by 3 bases, with 10 bases left in between. The germline V gene encodes CDR1 SGHNT and CDR2 YENEEA. CDR3 DNA: TGTGCCAGCAGCTTAGGCCTAGCCAGCTACGAGCAGTACTTC. Translated, it gives CASSLGLASYEQYF.

This clone has only a few counts. V is TRBV4-1 and J is TRBJ2-3; perhaps TRBD1 as D (5 bases). Trimming stripped 0 bases from V and 4 bases from J, with 5 bases between. The V gene's germline CDR1 is MGHRA and CDR2 YSYEKL. This CDR3 has 13 residues. The CDR3 here is CASSQEGADTQYF. CDR3 sequence (DNA): TGCGCCAGCAGCCAAGAAGGGGCAGATACGCAGTATTTT.

This clone was seen only once. The chain couples TRBV5-4 to TRBJ1-1, with D unresolved. Looked up from germline, CDR1 is SGHNT and CDR2 is YYREEE (reference sequence). V dropped 0 bases and J dropped 1 base, with 7 bases sitting between them. The length of the CDR3 is 14 residues. The CDR3 reads CASSLGSSNTEAFF. CDR3 coding DNA: TGTGCCAGCAGCTTGGGCAGTTCGAACACTGAAGCTTTCTTT. Full variable domain (rest looked up from reference TRBV5-4 and TRBJ1-1): ETGVTQSPTHLIKTRGQQVTLRCSSQSGHNTVSWYQQALGQGPQFIFQYYREEENGRGNFPPRFSGLQFPNYSSELNVNALELDDSALYLCASSLGSSNTEAFFGQGTRLTVV.

This clone occurred once. The rearrangement uses TRBV28 and TRBJ2-1; TRBD1 matches 9 bases. V dropped 4 bases and J dropped 8; count of bases not matched to a gene: 9. Per germline, CDR1 MDHEN and CDR2 SYDVKM. This CDR3 spans 15 amino acids. CDR3 DNA sequence: TGTGCCAGCAGTTCACCGGGACAGGGTATGGATGAGCAGTTCTTC. Translation gives CASSSPGQGMDEQFF.

V and J are TRBV28 and TRBJ1-1; weak D call: TRBD1 (6 bases). This CDR3 has 13 residues. The V gene lost 6 bases and the J gene lost 5 bases, with 13 bases spanning the gap. Looked up from germline, CDR1 is MDHEN and CDR2 is SYDVKM. The CDR3 region is CASRVTGYTEAFF. CDR3 in DNA: TGTGCCAGCAGAGTAACAGGGTATACTGAAGCTTTCTTT.

The chain employs TRBV11-1 and TRBJ1-5; D unclear. Trimming left V 2 bases short and J 3 bases short, with 5 bases between. Germline CDR1 and CDR2: SGHAT and FQDESV (reference sequence). The CDR3 is 13 amino acids. The CDR3 sequence is CASSLNINQPQHF. The CDR3 bases are TGTGCCAGCAGCTTAAACATCAATCAGCCCCAGCATTTT.

This clone appeared a few times. The rearrangement uses TRBV6-5 and TRBJ1-5; D is undetermined. The germline CDR1 and CDR2 sequences are MNHEY and SVGAGI. V gave up 0 bases and J gave up 4 bases, with 13 bases separating them. This CDR3 is built from 16 residues. CDR3 amino acids: CASSYSSRGLNQPQHF. The CDR3 bases are TGTGCCAGCAGTTACTCGAGTCGGGGTCTGAATCAGCCCCAGCATTTT.

A few counts support this clone. The chain joins TRBV5-6 to TRBJ2-1; perhaps TRBD1 as D (5 bases). V lost 3 bases and J 3 bases, leaving 10 bases between the germline ends. This CDR3 is 14 amino acids long. From germline, CDR1 is SGHDT and CDR2 YYEEEE. CDR3 sequence: CASSSLDNYNEQFF. DNA for the CDR3: TGTGCCAGCAGCTCCCTGGACAACTACAATGAGCAGTTCTTC. Complete variable domain (other parts from reference TRBV5-6 and TRBJ2-1): DAGVTQSPTHLIKTRGQQVTLRCSPKSGHDTVSWYQQALGQGPQFIFQYYEEEERQRGNFPDRFSGHQFPNYSSELNVNALLLGDSALYLCASSSLDNYNEQFFGPGTRLTVL.

This sequence joins TRBV4-3 and TRBJ2-3; D gene uncertain. Germline V gene sequence: CDR1 LGHNA, CDR2 YSLEER. Between the trimmed V and J ends, which lost 1 base and 5 bases, there was a span of 4 bases. The CDR3 runs 12 residues. In DNA form, the CDR3 reads TGCGCCAGCAGCCAAGGTCTAGATACGCAGTATTTT. It codes for CASSQGLDTQYF.

V and J are TRBV15 and TRBJ2-1, with 9 bases matching TRBD1. The CDR3 is 15 amino acids. Germline loops: CDR1 LNHNV, CDR2 YYDKDF (reference sequence). The ends lost 6 bases at V and 3 bases at J; junction bases unmatched: 6. The DNA for the CDR3 is TGTGCCACCAGAAAAGGACAGGGGAACTACAATGAGCAGTTCTTC. As protein: CATRKGQGNYNEQFF. The entire variable domain, with the rest obtained from reference TRBV15 and TRBJ2-1, is as follows: DAMVIQNPRYQVTQFGKPVTLSCSQTLNHNVMYWYQQKSSQAPKLLFHYYDKDFNNEADTPDNFQSRRPNTSFCFLDIRSPGLGDTAMYLCATRKGQGNYNEQFFGPGTRLTVL.

This clone was recorded a few times. The rearrangement joins TRBV5-1 to TRBJ2-3; 10 bases fit TRBD1. The V and J ends lost 6 bases and 6 bases, in that order; junction bases with no gene match: 7. The CDR3 runs to 14 residues. Germline CDR1 SGHRS, CDR2 YFSETQ. The CDR3 bases are TGCGCCAGCATGGTGACAGGGGGCGGGGATACGCAGTATTTT. This codes for CASMVTGGGDTQYF.

The genes are TRBV4-2 and TRBJ1-2, with TRBD1 identical over 7 bases. The CDR3 contains 13 residues. V lost 4 bases and J lost 6; bases outside the gene matches: 5. Germline CDR1 reads LGHNA; CDR2 reads YNFKEQ. CDR3 DNA: TGTGCCAGCAGCCCCAGGGGGGTCAATGGCTACACCTTC. It is translated as CASSPRGVNGYTF.

The chain combines TRBV21-1 with TRBJ1-2; the table's D call of TRBD1 was not tested on the DNA. TRBV21-1 is designated a pseudogene. The CDR3 contains 15 residues. The CDR3 sequence is CASSRVYGQPYGYTF. In DNA form, the CDR3 reads TGTGCCAGCAGCAGGGTCTACGGACAACCCTATGGCTACACCTTC.

V is TRBV7-2 and J is TRBJ1-1; maybe TRBD1 (6 bases). The CDR3 contains 15 residues. The germline V and J ends were trimmed by 2 bases and 6 bases, with 16 bases remaining between them. CDR1 is SGHTA and CDR2 is FQGNSA in the germline V gene. This CDR3 reads CASSLNGGGLAEAFF. CDR3 DNA: TGTGCCAGCAGCTTAAATGGGGGGGGCTTGGCTGAAGCTTTCTTT.